This TCR beta chain was identified during a study of blood T cell repertoires in COVID-19. At the level of the study: Sites across the United States, Italy and Spain contributed samples from acute and convalescent COVID-19. The cDNA or gDNA used as material had been derived from T cells, B-cell-depleted T cells, or PBMCs.

From germline, CDR1 is SGHVS and CDR2 FQNEAQ. CDR3 length equals 15 residues. J was trimmed by 3 bases and V by 5 bases; bases with no gene match: 5. In the original analysis: Amplification with reference gene primers provided the estimates of nucleated cell counts. Method: immunoSEQ multiplex PCR; TCRdb's copy keeps in-frame clones and lacks some. The D gene and trimming were derived from the DNA, and the V and J assignments and clone size from that table. The table shows about 220,000 clones, with about 80% occurring only once. This chain joins TRBV7-8 and TRBJ2-3; TRBD1 aligns across 10 bases. The sequenced sample consisted of peripheral blood. This clonotype was sampled from a woman aged 60-75 years with acute or convalescent COVID-19. CDR3 DNA: TGTGCCAGCAGCACCCCGGGACAGGGGACAGATACGCAGTATTTT. Protein sequence: CASSTPGQGTDTQYF.